This T cell receptor beta chain was observed in a study of blood T cell repertoires in COVID-19. Study context: In each case, the material was cDNA or gDNA derived from T cells, B-cell-depleted T cells, or PBMCs.

This clone was recorded once. In the original workflow: Cell counts per sample came from amplifying reference gene primers. TCRdb keeps only in-frame clones here, not all; method: immunoSEQ multiplex PCR. D and trimming come from the DNA, and the V and J calls and clone size come from that table. The sample holds 150,000 to 200,000 clones, around 82% seen once. Between the trimmed V and J ends, which lost 4 bases and 2 bases, there was a span of 9 bases. CDR3 length equals 14 residues. Germline V gene data show CDR1 as MNHEY and CDR2 as SVGAGI. Seattle's enrolled individuals joined amid active infection and were then monitored longitudinally.

Sequences were obtained from peripheral blood. This chain uses TRBV6-5 with TRBJ2-1; possibly TRBD2 for D (7 bases). This sequence originates from a man at least 80 years old with COVID-19, enrolled during active disease. The CDR3 reads CASSWRGPYNEQFF. The CDR3 DNA is TGTGCCAGCAGTTGGCGGGGGCCCTACAATGAGCAGTTCTTC.